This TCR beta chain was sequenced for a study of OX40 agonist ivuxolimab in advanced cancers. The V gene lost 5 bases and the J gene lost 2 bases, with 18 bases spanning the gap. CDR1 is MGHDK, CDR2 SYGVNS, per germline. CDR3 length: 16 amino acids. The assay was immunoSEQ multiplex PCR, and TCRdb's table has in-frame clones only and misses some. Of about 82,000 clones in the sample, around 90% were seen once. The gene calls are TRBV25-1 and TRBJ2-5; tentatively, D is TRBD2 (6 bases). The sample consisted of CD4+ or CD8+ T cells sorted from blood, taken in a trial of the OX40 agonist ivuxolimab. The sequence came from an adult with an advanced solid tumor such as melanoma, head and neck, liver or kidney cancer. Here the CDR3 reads CASSRGDSGLQETQYF. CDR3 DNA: TGTGCCAGCAGTCGGGGAGATAGCGGCCTACAAGAGACCCAGTACTTC.